A single sample gave rise to the 30 T cell receptor beta chains below, sequenced in a study of blood T cell repertoires in COVID-19. Some clones are missing from TCRdb's copy, which holds only in-frame ones; the method was immunoSEQ multiplex PCR. The sample lists some 250,000 clones, more than 70% occurring once. The sample was peripheral blood. The receptors were gathered from a middle-aged woman who had recovered from COVID-19.

The chain is built from TRBV25-1 and TRBJ2-7; 7 positions match TRBD1. With V trimmed by 3 bases and J by 6 bases, 8 bases remained unmatched. This CDR3 comprises 14 residues. Per germline, CDR1 MGHDK and CDR2 SYGVNS. This CDR3 reads CASSDPTGWSEQYF. DNA for the CDR3: TGTGCCAGCAGTGACCCGACAGGGTGGTCCGAGCAGTACTTC.

This chain joins TRBV11-3 and TRBJ2-1; 7 positions agree with TRBD2. The CDR3 runs 15 residues. With V trimmed by 3 bases and J by 8 bases, 10 bases remained unmatched. Germline assignment: CDR1 SGHNT and CDR2 YENEEA. CDR3 sequence: CASSFGGGAGHEQFF. The DNA for the CDR3 is TGTGCCAGCAGCTTTGGGGGGGGAGCCGGCCATGAGCAGTTCTTC.

CDR3 sequence: CASSQQTSGSDTQYF. The CDR3 region has the DNA TGCGCCAGCAGCCAACAGACTAGCGGGAGCGATACGCAGTATTTT. The chain links TRBV4-3 to TRBJ2-3; 12 positions match TRBD2. Germline V gene sequence: CDR1 LGHNA, CDR2 YSLEER. The CDR3 length is 15 residues. V trimming: 2 bases; J trimming: 6 bases; junction bases outside the gene matches: 3.

The rearrangement uses TRBV29-1 and TRBJ2-6, with 14 bases that match TRBD2. This CDR3 spans 19 amino acids. With V trimmed by 4 bases and J by 1 base, 9 bases remained unmatched. Germline-derived CDR1 and CDR2 are SQVTM and ANQGSEA. DNA for the CDR3: TGCAGCGTTGGGCAACCGGGACTAGCGGGAGAGTCTGGGGCCAACGTCCTGACTTTC. Its protein is CSVGQPGLAGESGANVLTF.

V and J are TRBV28 and TRBJ1-2; perhaps TRBD1 as D (6 bases). This CDR3 has 14 amino acids. CDR1 and CDR2 (germline): MDHEN, SYDVKM. The ends were cut back, 10 bases at V and 7 bases at J, with 22 bases in the middle. The CDR3 sequence is CATQWGGRWVGYTF. The DNA of the CDR3 is TGTGCCACCCAATGGGGGGGGCGGTGGGTTGGCTACACCTTC.

The chain uses TRBV6-1 and TRBJ1-1; D not certain. CDR1 and CDR2 from the germline V gene are MNHNS and SASEGT. The V end lost 0 bases, the J end lost 4 bases, and 12 bases lay between the germline ends. This CDR3 spans 15 amino acids. DNA for the CDR3: TGTGCCAGCAGTGAAGCGGACCCTCGGGGCACTGAAGCTTTCTTT. It codes for CASSEADPRGTEAFF.

The rearrangement joins TRBV13 to TRBJ1-1; no clear D gene. This CDR3 region has 12 residues. V dropped 5 bases and J dropped 11 bases, with 15 bases sitting between them. Germline values: CDR1 PRHDT, CDR2 FYEKMQ (reference sequence). The CDR3 DNA is TGTGCCAGCAGCCTCAGGAGGGCGGGGGCTTTCTTT. It translates to CASSLRRAGAFF.

The chain recombines TRBV11-1 with TRBJ2-7, with 10 positions matching TRBD2. CDR3 length: 15 amino acids. Per the germline V gene, CDR1 is SGHAT and CDR2 is FQDESV (reference sequence). V trimming: 4 bases; J trimming: 2 bases; junction bases outside the gene matches: 5. For the CDR3, the DNA is TGTGCCAGCAGCTCCCCAGCGGGAGGGGCCTACGAGCAGTACTTC. This sequence encodes CASSSPAGGAYEQYF. The whole variable domain, remainder taken from reference TRBV11-1 and TRBJ2-7, is EAEVAQSPRYKITEKSQAVAFWCDPISGHATLYWYRQILGQGPELLVQFQDESVVDDSQLPKDRFSAERLKGVDSTLKIQPAELGDSAMYLCASSSPAGGAYEQYFGPGTRLTVT.

This chain uses TRBV9 with TRBJ1-2, with 7 bases identical to TRBD1. V lost 4 bases to trimming and J lost 7 bases; unmatched junction nucleotides: 19. Germline V CDR1 and CDR2: SGDLS, YYNGEE. This CDR3 contains 17 residues. The CDR3: CASSPRQGIPLLGGYTF. The CDR3 bases are TGTGCCAGCAGCCCCCGACAGGGTATCCCCCTATTGGGTGGCTACACCTTC. Full variable domain (rest looked up from reference TRBV9 and TRBJ1-2): DSGVTQTPKHLITATGQRVTLRCSPRSGDLSVYWYQQSLDQGLQFLIQYYNGEERAKGNILERFSAQQFPDLHSELNLSSLELGDSALYFCASSPRQGIPLLGGYTFGSGTRLTVV.

The V and J genes are TRBV5-1 and TRBJ2-1, with 11 positions matching TRBD2. Germline CDR1 and CDR2: SGHRS and YFSETQ. V shed 8 bases, J shed 5 bases, and the junction held 9 bases outside the gene matches. CDR3 length equals 15 residues. The CDR3 reads CASRTGTSGHNEQFF. The CDR3 nucleotides read TGCGCCAGTAGGACCGGGACTAGCGGACACAATGAGCAGTTCTTC.

As for this clone: The DNA is omitted, as the CDR3 cannot be located on it reliably, and the CDR3 follows TCRdb's listing. The chain is built from TRBV6-2 or TRBV6-3 and TRBJ2-5; the table's TRBD1 call for D was not verified on the DNA. Germline V lookup: CDR1 MNHEY, CDR2 SVGEGT. The length of the CDR3 is 16 amino acids, counting both ends. The CDR3 region is CASSKVGTGTRATKYF.

This sequence joins TRBV5-1 and TRBJ2-2, with a possible D match to TRBD1 (6 bases). Germline lookup yields CDR1 SGHRS and CDR2 YFSETQ. The CDR3 consists of 19 residues. The V gene lost 2 bases and the J gene lost 0 bases, with 20 bases spanning the gap. In DNA, the CDR3 is TGCGCCAGCAGCTTTGGGGGCCCGATCTCCCTCGCGAACACCGGGGAGCTGTTTTTT. This translates into CASSFGGPISLANTGELFF.

V is TRBV30 and J is TRBJ1-5; D ambiguous. Looked up from germline, CDR1 is GTSNPN and CDR2 is SVGIG (reference sequence). The CDR3 length is 14 residues. The germline V and J ends were trimmed by 0 bases and 5 bases, with 11 bases remaining between them. The chain's CDR3 is CAWSVGQEDQPQHF. The CDR3 region has the DNA TGTGCCTGGAGTGTTGGTCAGGAGGATCAGCCCCAGCATTTT.

The chain links TRBV11-3 to TRBJ2-1; 8 positions match TRBD2. The V gene's germline CDR1 is SGHNT and CDR2 YENEEA. The V and J ends lost 4 bases and 2 bases, in that order; junction bases with no gene match: 13. This CDR3 comprises 18 residues. CDR3 nucleotides: TGTGCCAGCAGCTCCCGTGGGAGCGGGAGCGCCCCCTACAATGAGCAGTTCTTC. Translating gives CASSSRGSGSAPYNEQFF.

The gene calls are TRBV24-1 and TRBJ2-3, with no clear D. V lost 4 bases to trimming and J lost 4 bases, with 11 bases between them. The CDR3 loop spans 14 amino acids. Germline V CDR1 and CDR2: KGHDR, SFDVKD. As DNA, the CDR3 is TGTGCCACCAGTGACTCCCACATTGCAGATACGCAGTATTTT. Protein product: CATSDSHIADTQYF.

The chain combines TRBV9 with TRBJ1-2, with unresolved D. The CDR3 runs to 12 residues. Trimming pared 4 bases from V and 2 bases from J, leaving 6 bases between. CDR1 is SGDLS, CDR2 YYNGEE, per germline. The CDR3 DNA sequence: TGTGCCAGCAGCCCAGAAAACTATGGCTACACCTTC. This translates into CASSPENYGYTF. Using reference TRBV9 and TRBJ1-2 for the parts outside the CDR3, the full variable domain is DSGVTQTPKHLITATGQRVTLRCSPRSGDLSVYWYQQSLDQGLQFLIQYYNGEERAKGNILERFSAQQFPDLHSELNLSSLELGDSALYFCASSPENYGYTFGSGTRLTVV.

J is TRBJ2-5 and V is TRBV29-1; 9 bases are a match to TRBD1. CDR1 SQVTM and CDR2 ANQGSEA come from the germline V gene. Trimming at V came to 4 bases and at J to 5 bases, leaving 5 bases not matched to a gene. This CDR3 comprises 13 residues. CDR3: CSVGGQGLETQYF. The DNA for the CDR3 is TGCAGCGTTGGGGGACAGGGCTTGGAGACCCAGTACTTC.

V is TRBV6-5 and J is TRBJ2-1; the D gene is possibly TRBD2 (6 bases). The V end was cut by 8 bases, the J end by 10 bases, with 12 bases between. This CDR3 is 11 amino acids long. Germline V gene data show CDR1 as MNHEY and CDR2 as SVGAGI. CDR3 in amino acids: CASHRAGEQFF. The CDR3 DNA reads as TGTGCCAGCCACCGGGCGGGGGAGCAGTTCTTC.

V gene TRBV27 combines with J gene TRBJ1-1, with D uncertain. In germline, CDR1 is MNHEY, CDR2 SMNVEV (reference sequence). The V gene lost 2 bases and the J gene lost 5 bases, with 12 bases spanning the gap. The CDR3 consists of 14 residues. CDR3: CASSLRQQVTEAFF. CDR3 nucleotide sequence: TGTGCCAGCAGTTTAAGGCAGCAGGTAACTGAAGCTTTCTTT.

About this clone: The junction departs from germline at one end; a sequencing error may be responsible. The J gene is TRBJ2-5, the V gene TRBV7-7; 13 positions match TRBD2. In germline, CDR1 is SSHAT, CDR2 FNYEAQ (reference sequence). The CDR3 has 16 amino acids. In nucleotides, the CDR3 is TGTGCTAGCAGCCCCGAACTAGCGGGAGGGCAAGAGACCCAGTACTTC. Amino acids: CASSPELAGGQETQYF.

This clone has just one count. This chain connects TRBV5-5 to TRBJ2-2, with D tentatively TRBD1 (6 bases). Germline V gene sequence: CDR1 SGHKS, CDR2 YYEKEE (reference sequence). V dropped 2 bases and J dropped 1 base, with 9 bases sitting between them. The CDR3 is made up of 15 amino acids. For the CDR3, the DNA is TGTGCCAGCAGCTTCTGGGGGCAGAACACCGGGGAGCTGTTTTTT. Residues: CASSFWGQNTGELFF.

The J gene is TRBJ2-6, the V gene TRBV11-2; the D is unclear. The CDR3 extends over 15 amino acids. Trimming took 5 bases from V and 0 from J, leaving 8 bases between them. Germline-derived CDR1 and CDR2 are SGHAT and FQNNGV. The CDR3 spells CASSPVRSGANVLTF. The CDR3 DNA reads as TGTGCCAGCAGCCCGGTTCGCTCTGGGGCCAACGTCCTGACTTTC.

The gene calls are TRBV25-1 and TRBJ1-2, with D unclear. The V gene's germline CDR1 is MGHDK and CDR2 SYGVNS. Trimming left V 1 base short and J 1 base short, with 7 bases between. The CDR3 has 14 residues. The CDR3 nucleotides are TGTGCCAGCAGTGAATTGGGGAGTAACTATGGCTACACCTTC. It encodes CASSELGSNYGYTF.

This clone has a handful of counts. The chain joins TRBV5-1 to TRBJ2-6, with D hard to call. The V gene's germline CDR1 is SGHRS and CDR2 YFSETQ. V was pared by 6 bases and J by 4 bases, with 11 bases between. CDR3 size: 14 residues. CDR3: CASKPDGGANVLTF. The CDR3 DNA reads TGCGCCAGCAAGCCCGACGGGGGGGCCAACGTCCTGACTTTC.

The genes are TRBV27 and TRBJ2-5, with D tentatively TRBD2 (5 bases). Germline V CDR1 and CDR2: MNHEY, SMNVEV (reference sequence). V lost 0 bases and J lost 5, with 10 bases in between. The CDR3 is made up of 14 amino acids. The CDR3 bases are TGTGCCAGCAGTTTATCCGGGATTAGGGAGACCCAGTACTTC. Residues: CASSLSGIRETQYF.

This sequence joins TRBV4-3 and TRBJ1-6; 9 positions agree with TRBD1. Germline trimming cut 3 bases from V and 7 bases from J; bases unmatched to any gene: 10. CDR3 length equals 17 residues. Germline CDR1 reads LGHNA; CDR2 reads YSLEER. Here the CDR3 DNA reads TGCGCCAGCAGCCAGACTCACCCGGGACAGGGAAATTCACCCCTCCACTTT. This codes for CASSQTHPGQGNSPLHF.

The genes are TRBV24-1 and TRBJ2-7, with D unclear. The germline gives CDR1 KGHDR, CDR2 SFDVKD. The CDR3 has 13 residues. Trimming stripped 3 bases from V and 2 bases from J, with 7 bases between. For the CDR3, the DNA is TGTGCCACCAGTGATGTGGCGGCCTACGAGCAGTACTTC. This codes for CATSDVAAYEQYF.

J is TRBJ2-1 and V is TRBV4-1, with TRBD2 identical over 7 bases. Per the germline V gene, CDR1 is MGHRA and CDR2 is YSYEKL. With V trimmed by 1 base and J by 4 bases, 10 bases remained unmatched. The CDR3 is made up of 17 amino acids. CDR3 loop: CASSQVLGEGTYNEQFF. In DNA form, the CDR3 reads TGCGCCAGCAGCCAAGTTTTGGGGGAGGGCACTTACAATGAGCAGTTCTTC.

This chain links TRBV9 with TRBJ1-1; 8 bases map to TRBD1. This CDR3 spans 13 amino acids. Per the germline V gene, CDR1 is SGDLS and CDR2 is YYNGEE. Unmatched junction bases numbered 6, after V lost 7 bases and J lost 4 bases. Here the CDR3 reads CASSTGGGTEAFF. The CDR3, as DNA: TGTGCCAGCTCAACAGGGGGGGGCACTGAAGCTTTCTTT.

The chain carries TRBV18 and TRBJ1-1; a possible D gene is TRBD1 (5 bases). The CDR3 has 15 residues. The germline V gene encodes CDR1 KGHSH and CDR2 LQKENI. Trimming removed 3 bases from V and 4 bases from J, with 15 bases in between. The CDR3 loop reads CASSPTDQGFTEAFF. CDR3 DNA sequence: TGTGCCAGCTCACCCACAGACCAGGGATTCACTGAAGCTTTCTTT.